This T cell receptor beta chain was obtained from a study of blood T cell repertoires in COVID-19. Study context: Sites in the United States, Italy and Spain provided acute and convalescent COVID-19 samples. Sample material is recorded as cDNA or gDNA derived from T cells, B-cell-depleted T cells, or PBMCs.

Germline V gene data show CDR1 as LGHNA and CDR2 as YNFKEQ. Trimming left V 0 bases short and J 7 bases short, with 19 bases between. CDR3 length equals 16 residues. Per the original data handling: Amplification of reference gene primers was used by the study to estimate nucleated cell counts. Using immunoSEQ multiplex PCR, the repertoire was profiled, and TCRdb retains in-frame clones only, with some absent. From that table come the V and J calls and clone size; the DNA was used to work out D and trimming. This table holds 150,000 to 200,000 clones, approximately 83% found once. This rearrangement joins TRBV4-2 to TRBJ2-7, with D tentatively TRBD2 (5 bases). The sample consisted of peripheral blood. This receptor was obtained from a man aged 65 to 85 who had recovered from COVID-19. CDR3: CASSQDGSGNLKEQYF. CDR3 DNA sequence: TGTGCCAGCAGCCAAGATGGGAGCGGAAACCTTAAAGAGCAGTACTTC.